This T cell receptor beta chain stems from a study of glioma-infiltrating T cells after dendritic cell vaccination. Study overall: Dendritic cell vaccination trial patients had either newly diagnosed or recurrent glioblastoma. Patients received three intradermal dendritic cell vaccine injections at biweekly intervals.

There are a few counts of this clone. The CDR3 covers 13 residues. Trimming at V came to 5 bases and at J to 5 bases, leaving 4 bases not matched to a gene. Germline values: CDR1 MGHDK, CDR2 SYGVNS. The PCR used 60 V beta and 13 J beta primers. Repertoires were generated with immunoSEQ multiplex PCR, while TCRdb's copy carries only in-frame clones and drops some. The top ten hold 9% to 10% of the sample, which has more than 60,000 clones, 82% seen once. Selection required adequate fresh-frozen tumor tissue plus more than two years' survival data. The chain recombines TRBV25-1 with TRBJ2-7; TRBD1 agrees at 9 bases. This material consisted of blood, taken before dendritic cell vaccination. The receptor comes from a human donor with glioblastoma. CDR3 bases: TGTGCCAGCAGTCGACAGGGGGTAGACGAGCAGTACTTC. Amino acids: CASSRQGVDEQYF.